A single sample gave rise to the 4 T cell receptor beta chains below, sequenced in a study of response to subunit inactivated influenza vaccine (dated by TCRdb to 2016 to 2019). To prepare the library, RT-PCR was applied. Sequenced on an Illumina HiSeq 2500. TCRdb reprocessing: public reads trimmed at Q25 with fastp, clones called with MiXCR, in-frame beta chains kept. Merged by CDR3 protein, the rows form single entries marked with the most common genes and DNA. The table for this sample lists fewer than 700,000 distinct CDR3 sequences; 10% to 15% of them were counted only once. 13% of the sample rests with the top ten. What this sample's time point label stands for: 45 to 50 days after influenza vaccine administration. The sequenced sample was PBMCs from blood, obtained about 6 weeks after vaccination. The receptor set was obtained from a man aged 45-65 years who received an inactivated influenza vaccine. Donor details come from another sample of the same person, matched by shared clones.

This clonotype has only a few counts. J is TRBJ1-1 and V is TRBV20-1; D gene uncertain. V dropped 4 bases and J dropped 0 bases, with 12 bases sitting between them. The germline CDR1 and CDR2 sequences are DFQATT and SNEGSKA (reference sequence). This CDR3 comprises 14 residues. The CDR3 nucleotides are TGCAGTGCTAACCTCAGGCCTATGAACACTGAAGCTTTCTTT. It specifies CSANLRPMNTEAFF.

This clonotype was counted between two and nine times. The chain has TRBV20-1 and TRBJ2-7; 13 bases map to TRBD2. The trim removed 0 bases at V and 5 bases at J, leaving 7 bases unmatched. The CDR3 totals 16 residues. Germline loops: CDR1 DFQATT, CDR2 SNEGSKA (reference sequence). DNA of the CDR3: TGCAGTGCTAGAGATGGGACTAGCGGGGTTAGGGACGAGCAGTACTTC. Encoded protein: CSARDGTSGVRDEQYF.

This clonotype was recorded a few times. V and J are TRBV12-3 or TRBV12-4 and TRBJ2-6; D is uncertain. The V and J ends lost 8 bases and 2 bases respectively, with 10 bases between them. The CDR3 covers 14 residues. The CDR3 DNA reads TGTGCCAGCGTTCTGGGGACTGGGGCCAACGTCCTGACTTTC. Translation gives CASVLGTGANVLTF.

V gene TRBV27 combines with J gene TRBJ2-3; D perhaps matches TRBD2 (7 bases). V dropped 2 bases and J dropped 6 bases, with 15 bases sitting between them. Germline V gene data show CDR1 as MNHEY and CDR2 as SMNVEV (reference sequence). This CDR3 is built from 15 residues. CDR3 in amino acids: CASSLGGGPSDTQYF. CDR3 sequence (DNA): TGTGCCAGCAGTTTAGGGGGGGGGCCTAGTGATACGCAGTATTTT.